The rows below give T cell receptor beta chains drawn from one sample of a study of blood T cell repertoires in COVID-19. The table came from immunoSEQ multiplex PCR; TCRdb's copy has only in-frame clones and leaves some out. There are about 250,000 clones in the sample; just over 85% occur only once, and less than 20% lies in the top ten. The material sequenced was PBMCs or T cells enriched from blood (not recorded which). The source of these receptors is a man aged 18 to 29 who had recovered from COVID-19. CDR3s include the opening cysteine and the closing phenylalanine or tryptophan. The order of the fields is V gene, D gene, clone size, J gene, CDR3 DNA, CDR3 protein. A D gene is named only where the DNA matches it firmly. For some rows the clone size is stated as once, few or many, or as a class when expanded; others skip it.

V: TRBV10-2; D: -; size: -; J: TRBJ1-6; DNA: TGCGCCAGCAGTTGGGGCAGCTCCTATAATTCACCCCTCCACTTT; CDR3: CASSWGSSYNSPLHF
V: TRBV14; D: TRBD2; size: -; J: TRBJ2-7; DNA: TGTGCCAGCAGCCTGGGGGGCGCGGGGGGTTTCTACGAGCAGTACTTC; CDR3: CASSLGGAGGFYEQYF
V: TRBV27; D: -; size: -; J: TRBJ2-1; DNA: TGTGCCAGCAGTTTAACCGTAGCGGATGAGCAGTTCTTC; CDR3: CASSLTVADEQFF
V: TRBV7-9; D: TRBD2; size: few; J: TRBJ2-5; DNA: TGTGCCAGCAGCTTAGCGGGTAGCGGGAGGATACAGACCCAGTACTTC; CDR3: CASSLAGSGRIQTQYF
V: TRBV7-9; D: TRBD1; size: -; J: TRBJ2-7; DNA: TGTGCCAGCAGCCTGTGGGACAGGGACTACGAGCAGTACTTC; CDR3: CASSLWDRDYEQYF
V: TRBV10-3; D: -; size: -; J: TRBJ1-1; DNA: TGTGCCACTAAAGAACCGGGACAATCCACTGAAGCTTTCTTT; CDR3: CATKEPGQSTEAFF
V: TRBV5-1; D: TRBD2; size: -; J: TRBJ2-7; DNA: TGCGCCAGCAGCCTCAGGACTAGCGGGAGTTCCCACGAGCAGTACTTC; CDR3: CASSLRTSGSSHEQYF
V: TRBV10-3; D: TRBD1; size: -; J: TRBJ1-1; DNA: TGTGCCATCAGCGGGACAGGGACCATGAACACTGAAGCTTTCTTT; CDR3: CAISGTGTMNTEAFF
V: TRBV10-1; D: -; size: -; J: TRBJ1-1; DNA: TGCGCCAGCAGTGGCTACCGACTCGGTGAAAACACTGAAGCTTTCTTT; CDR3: CASSGYRLGENTEAFF
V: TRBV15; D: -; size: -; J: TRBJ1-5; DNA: TGTGCCACCAGCAGAGATAAACACCACGGGCAGCCCCAGCATTTT; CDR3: CATSRDKHHGQPQHF
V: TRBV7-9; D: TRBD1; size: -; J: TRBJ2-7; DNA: TGTGCCAGCAGCTGGAAACAGGGGGGAAGCTCCTACGAGCAGTACTTC; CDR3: CASSWKQGGSSYEQYF
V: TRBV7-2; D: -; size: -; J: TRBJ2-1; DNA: TGTGCCAGCAGCTTGGGGCGGCGGGAGCAGTTCTTC; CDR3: CASSLGRREQFF
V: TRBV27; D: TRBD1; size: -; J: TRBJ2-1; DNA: TGTGCCGCGGGACAGGGTAGTTTGATGTATGAGCAGTTCTTC; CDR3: CAAGQGSLMYEQFF
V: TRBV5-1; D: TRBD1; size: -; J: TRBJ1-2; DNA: TGCGCCAGCAGCTTGGAGACAGGGGCTTCCCTGCCATACACCTTC; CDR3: CASSLETGASLPYTF
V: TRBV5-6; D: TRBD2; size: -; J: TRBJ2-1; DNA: TGTGCCAGCAGCTGGAGGACTAGCGGAGTCTCCTACAATGAGCAGTTCTTC; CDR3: CASSWRTSGVSYNEQFF
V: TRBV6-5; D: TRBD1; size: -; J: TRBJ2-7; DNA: TGTGCCAGCAGCCTAGACAGGGAGTCCTACGAGCAGTACTTC; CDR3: CASSLDRESYEQYF
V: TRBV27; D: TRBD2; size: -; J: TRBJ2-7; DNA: TGTGCCAGCAGCTTTAGACTAGCGGGAGGGTACGAGCAGTACTTC; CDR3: CASSFRLAGGYEQYF
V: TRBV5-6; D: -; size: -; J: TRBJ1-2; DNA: TGTGCCAGCAGCTACGTCCGGGAGTACGGTTATGGCTACACCTTC; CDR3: CASSYVREYGYGYTF
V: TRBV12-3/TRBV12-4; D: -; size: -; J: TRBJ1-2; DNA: TGTGCCAGCAGTTCCAGGGCCTATGGCTACACCTTC; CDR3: CASSSRAYGYTF
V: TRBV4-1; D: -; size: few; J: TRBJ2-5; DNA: TGCGCCAGCAGCCAAGGTGGGCAGGGGCAGGGGACCCAGTACTTC; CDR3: CASSQGGQGQGTQYF
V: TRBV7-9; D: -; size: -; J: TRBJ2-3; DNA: TGTGCCAGCAGCTTGGGAGGATCGAAGAGCACAGATACGCAGTATTTT; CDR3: CASSLGGSKSTDTQYF
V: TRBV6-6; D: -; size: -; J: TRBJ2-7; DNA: TGTGCCAGCAGCCCGGGGTATGGGAGCCCTGCCTACGAGCAGTACTTC; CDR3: CASSPGYGSPAYEQYF
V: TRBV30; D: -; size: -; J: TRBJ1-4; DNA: TGTGCCTCGACGGTGGCAGGCACTAATGAAAAACTGTTTTTT; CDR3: CASTVAGTNEKLFF
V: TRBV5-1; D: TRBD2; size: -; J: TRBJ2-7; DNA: TGCGCCAGCAGCCCGGTTAGCGGGGGGTGGTCCTACGAGCAGTACTTC; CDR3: CASSPVSGGWSYEQYF
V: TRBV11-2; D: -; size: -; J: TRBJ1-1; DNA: TGTGCCAGCAGCTTAGAGGCAGAAGTCACTGAAGCTTTCTTT; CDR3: CASSLEAEVTEAFF
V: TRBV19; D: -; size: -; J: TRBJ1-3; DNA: TGTGCCAGTAGTCCCGGGAAGAGCTCTGGAAACACCATATATTTT; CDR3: CASSPGKSSGNTIYF
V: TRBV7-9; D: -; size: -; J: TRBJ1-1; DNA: TGTGCCAGCACCAAACAGTCCACTGAAGCTTTCTTT; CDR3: CASTKQSTEAFF
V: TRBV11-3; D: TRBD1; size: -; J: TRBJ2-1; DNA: TGTGCCAGCAGACTGGGACAGGGTCTCAATGAGCAGTTCTTC; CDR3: CASRLGQGLNEQFF
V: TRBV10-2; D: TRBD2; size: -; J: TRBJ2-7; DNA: TGCGCCACACTCCCCCCAGCCGGGGGGACCCCCTCCTACGAGCAGTACTTC; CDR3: CATLPPAGGTPSYEQYF
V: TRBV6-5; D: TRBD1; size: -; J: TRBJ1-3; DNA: TGTGCCACCAGTTCGGGGACAGGGGTAAACACCATATATTTT; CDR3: CATSSGTGVNTIYF
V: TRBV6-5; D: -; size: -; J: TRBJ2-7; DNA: TGTGCCAGCAGCGAGCAAGAGGGAGTCTCCTACGAGCAGTACTTC; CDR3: CASSEQEGVSYEQYF
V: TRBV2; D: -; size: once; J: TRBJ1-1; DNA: TGTGCCAGCAGCTCACAGGGTGTGAACACTGAAGCTTTCTTT; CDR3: CASSSQGVNTEAFF
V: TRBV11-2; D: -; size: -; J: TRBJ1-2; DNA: TGTGCCAGCAACAAAGACACTCCTCTAATGTATGGCTACACCTTC; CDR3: CASNKDTPLMYGYTF